These T cell receptor beta chains were read from a single sample in a study of PD-1 blockade in classical Hodgkin lymphoma. Clones were sequenced by immunoSEQ multiplex PCR, and TCRdb holds only the in-frame ones, with some missing. The sample shows roughly 4,200 clones, around 87% of them seen only once. The sample consisted of CD4+ T cells from blood, taken at baseline. These receptors were collected from a human donor with classical Hodgkin lymphoma. Each CDR3 is given with its conserved first and last residue. D genes are given only for firm matches. Clone size is given for some rows only: seen once, a few or many times, or a class if the clone is expanded.

size	D	V	J	DNA	CDR3
NA	TRBD2	TRBV5-4	TRBJ2-1	TGTGCCAGCAGCCCCCGACTAGCGGCCATCAATGAGCAGTTCTTC	CASSPRLAAINEQFF
NA	NA	TRBV9	TRBJ2-1	TGTGCCAGCAGCGTAGGGGTTCTTTCCGTAGGGGAGCAGTTCTTC	CASSVGVLSVGEQFF
once	NA	TRBV6-6	TRBJ2-2	TGTGCCAGCAGTGACACTTTCACCGGGGAGCTGTTTTTT	CASSDTFTGELFF
NA	NA	TRBV7-9	TRBJ1-1	TGTGCCAGCAGCTCACGGACAAGCGACATGAACACTGAAGCTTTCTTT	CASSSRTSDMNTEAFF
NA	NA	TRBV6-4	TRBJ2-7	TGTGCCAGCAGTGATCAAGGTTTCTTGGGGGAGCAGTACTTC	CASSDQGFLGEQYF
NA	TRBD1	TRBV28	TRBJ2-1	TGTGCCAGCAAACCCGGGACAGGGTGGCATGAGCAGTTCTTC	CASKPGTGWHEQFF
NA	TRBD2	TRBV29-1	TRBJ2-5	TGCAGCGCCGACATAGCGGGGGAGACCCAGTACTTC	CSADIAGETQYF
NA	NA	TRBV6-6	TRBJ1-2	TGTGCCGCATACGGACGGAAGAAAATCTATGGCTACACCTTC	CAAYGRKKIYGYTF
NA	NA	TRBV7-9	TRBJ2-3	TGTGCCAGCAGCTTAGTCGGTGAGGGCAGGAGGACAGATACGCAGTATTTT	CASSLVGEGRRTDTQYF
NA	TRBD2	TRBV7-3	TRBJ2-1	TGTGCCAGCAGCTTAAATAGCCCAGCGGGGTACAATGAGCAGTTCTTC	CASSLNSPAGYNEQFF
large	NA	TRBV19	TRBJ1-5	TGTGCCAGTAGTAAGGGACTCCGGGGCAATCAGCCCCAGCATTTT	CASSKGLRGNQPQHF
NA	NA	TRBV5-4	TRBJ1-2	TGTGCCAGCAGCCCATCTCCGAACTATGGCTACACCTTC	CASSPSPNYGYTF
NA	NA	TRBV10-2	TRBJ1-1	TGCGCCAGCAGTGAGGCGAACACTGAAGCTTTCTTT	CASSEANTEAFF
NA	TRBD1	TRBV29-1	TRBJ2-7	TGCAGCGTTGAAGAGGGGACAGGGGCACTCGAGCAGTACTTC	CSVEEGTGALEQYF
once	TRBD1	TRBV27	TRBJ1-1	TGTGCCAGCAGTTCCCCCCAGGGGGGCACTGAAGCTTTCTTT	CASSSPQGGTEAFF
once	NA	TRBV6-6	TRBJ2-7	TGTGCCAGCAGGCAAGAATCGGAGCAGTACTTC	CASRQESEQYF
NA	NA	TRBV28	TRBJ1-1	TGTGCCAGCAGTTTGAGGGCGCTGAACACTGAAGCTTTCTTT	CASSLRALNTEAFF
NA	NA	TRBV11-3	TRBJ2-1	TGTGCCAGCAGCTTAGATTGGGCGATGGGGAGTAAAGGTTCGAATGAGCAGTTCTTC	CASSLDWAMGSKGSNEQFF
NA	NA	TRBV5-1	TRBJ2-2	TGCGCCAGCAGCTTGGCTGTCCGACGAAACACCGGGGAGCTGTTTTTT	CASSLAVRRNTGELFF
NA	NA	TRBV11-3	TRBJ2-5	TGTGCCAGCAGCTTAAGCGGGCGCGACCAAGAGACCCAGTACTTC	CASSLSGRDQETQYF
NA	TRBD2	TRBV10-3	TRBJ2-1	TGTGCCATTTATAGCGGGAGGTCCTACAATGAGCAGTTCTTC	CAIYSGRSYNEQFF
NA	NA	TRBV15	TRBJ1-5	TGTGCCACCAGCAGGATCCTGCGGCAGCCCCAGCATTTT	CATSRILRQPQHF
NA	TRBD1	TRBV7-9	TRBJ1-2	TGTGCCAGCGGACAGGGTCGTTATGGCTACACCTTC	CASGQGRYGYTF
NA	NA	TRBV2	TRBJ2-5	TGTGCCAGCGGGCGATCAGGCGAGACCCAGTACTTC	CASGRSGETQYF
NA	NA	TRBV18	TRBJ2-6	TGTGCCAGCTCACCAATCAAAACAGGCCTCTCTGGGGCCAACGTCCTGACTTTC	CASSPIKTGLSGANVLTF
NA	NA	TRBV30	TRBJ2-2	TGTGCCTGGAGTAAGGACACCGGGGAGCTGTTTTTT	CAWSKDTGELFF
NA	NA	TRBV19	TRBJ2-3	TGTGCCAGTAGTAAGACTAGGGGGGGACTCACAGATACGCAGTATTTT	CASSKTRGGLTDTQYF
NA	NA	TRBV19	TRBJ1-4	TGTGCCAGTAGTCAGGGGACTAATGAAAAACTGTTTTTT	CASSQGTNEKLFF
NA	NA	TRBV7-9	TRBJ2-6	TGTGCCAGCAGCCCCTACCCTAATACTGGGGCCAACGTCCTGACTTTC	CASSPYPNTGANVLTF
NA	TRBD1	TRBV5-1	TRBJ1-4	TGCGCCAGCAGCCCGACAGGGTCAAATGAAAAACTGTTTTTT	CASSPTGSNEKLFF
NA	TRBD1	TRBV6-1	TRBJ1-2	TGTGCCAGCAGCCAGAAGGCGGGGACAGGGGGGGGCTACACCTTC	CASSQKAGTGGGYTF
NA	NA	TRBV6-1	TRBJ1-3	TGTGCCAGCAGAGGTGCAGGCACCTCTGGAAACACCATATATTTT	CASRGAGTSGNTIYF
few	NA	TRBV27	TRBJ1-1	TGTGCCAGCAGACGCCAGGGGAACACTGAAGCTTTCTTT	CASRRQGNTEAFF
NA	TRBD1	TRBV27	TRBJ2-7	TGTGCCAGCAGTTCCGGGACAGGGATATACGAGCAGTACTTC	CASSSGTGIYEQYF
NA	NA	TRBV4-2	TRBJ2-7	TGTGCCAGCAGCTACGGAACCGCCTACGAGCAGTACTTC	CASSYGTAYEQYF
NA	NA	TRBV15	TRBJ1-2	TGTGCCACCAGCAGAACCCCAGGCTTTAATGGCTACACCTTC	CATSRTPGFNGYTF
NA	NA	TRBV5-1	TRBJ1-1	TGCGCCAGCAGCTTGGGCTATAACACTGAAGCTTTCTTT	CASSLGYNTEAFF
NA	NA	TRBV29-1	TRBJ2-7	TGCAGCGTTGTTAGAGTATTGGGTTACGAGCAGTACTTC	CSVVRVLGYEQYF
NA	NA	TRBV12-1	TRBJ1-4	TGTGCCAGCATCGACAGGGGGGGAACTAATGAAAAACTGTTTTTT	CASIDRGGTNEKLFF
NA	NA	TRBV7-6	TRBJ2-3	TGTGCCAGCAGCAACCGACGACCCACAGATACGCAGTATTTT	CASSNRRPTDTQYF
few	NA	TRBV6-5	TRBJ1-2	TGTGCCAGCAGACCACCGGGGGCCTATGGCTACACCTTC	CASRPPGAYGYTF
NA	NA	TRBV14	TRBJ2-3	TGTGCCAGCAGCCCCCTAGCCCCAACAGATACGCAGTATTTT	CASSPLAPTDTQYF
NA	TRBD1	TRBV10-1	TRBJ1-1	TGCGCCAGCAGTGAGTCCTACAGGGGGGCGAACACTGAAGCTTTCTTT	CASSESYRGANTEAFF
NA	NA	TRBV6-1	TRBJ1-5	TGTGCCAGCAGTGACCCTCGACGGGGCGCGAGCAATCAGCCCCAGCATTTT	CASSDPRRGASNQPQHF
NA	NA	TRBV6-5	TRBJ1-5	TGTGCCAGCAGTTACTCGAGCAATCAGCCCCAGCATTTT	CASSYSSNQPQHF
NA	TRBD1	TRBV18	TRBJ2-3	TGTGCCAGCTCACCCAACCGACCAGGGACAGCACCAGATACGCAGTATTTT	CASSPNRPGTAPDTQYF